The subject of this entry is one T cell receptor beta chain. The data were taken from a study of blood T cell repertoires in COVID-19. Study context: Researchers got acute and convalescent COVID-19 samples from the United States, Italy and Spain. PBMCs, B-cell-depleted T cells, or T cells were the source of the cDNA or gDNA that made up the material.

In germline, CDR1 is SGHDT, CDR2 YYEEEE. V lost 2 bases, J lost 2 bases, and 5 bases lay in between. This CDR3 comprises 13 residues. Methods used by the authors: From reference gene primer amplification, estimates of nucleated cell counts were derived. Some clones are missing from TCRdb's copy, which holds only in-frame ones; the method was immunoSEQ multiplex PCR. V and J calls and clone size are given by that table; D and trimming were obtained from the DNA. The data contain 350,000 to 500,000 clones, roughly 90% of them singletons. The sequence derives from a man in his late teens or twenties with COVID-19, enrolled during active disease. The rearrangement links TRBV5-6 to TRBJ1-5; D gene ambiguous. Source material: peripheral blood. CDR3 sequence reads: CASSFYGNQPQHF. CDR3 nucleotides: TGTGCCAGCAGCTTCTACGGCAATCAGCCCCAGCATTTT.